The 10 T cell receptor beta chains below come from one sample, sequenced in a study of CD8 T cells in ankylosing spondylitis (dated by TCRdb to between 2016 and 2019). The library was generated by 5' RACE. Sequenced using an Illumina HiSeq 2500. In TCRdb, the public reads were trimmed at Q25 with fastp and aligned with MiXCR, with productive beta chains retained. Entries are consolidated by CDR3 protein sequence, retaining the most common genes and DNA. The sample table records more than 100,000 distinct CDR3 sequences; around 10% of these occur just once. Around 4.1% of the sample goes to the ten largest clones. The sample was blood, either unsorted or a sorted T cell fraction (not recorded which). Receptors were obtained from a female donor with ankylosing spondylitis or in good health (not recorded which).

This clonotype was picked up many times. V gene TRBV12-3 or TRBV12-4 combines with J gene TRBJ1-4; the match to TRBD1 covers 8 bases. The length of the CDR3 is 13 residues. The J segment lost 7 bases and the V segment lost 6 bases, leaving 4 bases of the junction unmatched. CDR3 residues: CASRSGQAEKLFF. DNA of the CDR3: TGTGCCAGCAGATCGGGACAGGCTGAAAAACTGTTTTTT.

This clonotype was seen ten or more times. V and J are TRBV24-1 and TRBJ2-1, with D perhaps TRBD1 (6 bases). The CDR3 runs to 15 residues. Germline values: CDR1 KGHDR, CDR2 SFDVKD. Trimming took off 0 bases at V and 7 bases at J, with 12 bases between the two ends. As DNA, the CDR3 is TGTGCCACCAGTGATTTGCGTAGAGGACAGAATGAGCAGTTCTTC. Encoded protein: CATSDLRRGQNEQFF.

This clonotype was found many times. The chain couples TRBV7-8 to TRBJ1-6; D not resolved. In germline, CDR1 is SGHVS, CDR2 FQNEAQ. The CDR3 length is 16 residues. V was shortened by 5 bases and J by 4 bases, with 15 bases between the two germline ends. The CDR3 reads CASSPFVGSYNSPLHF. For the CDR3, the DNA is TGTGCCAGCAGCCCTTTTGTTGGAAGTTATAATTCACCCCTCCACTTT.

This chain joins TRBV5-1 and TRBJ2-7; D is possibly TRBD2 (6 bases). Per germline, CDR1 SGHRS and CDR2 YFSETQ. CDR3 length: 13 residues. The V end was cut by 4 bases, the J end by 2 bases, with 10 bases between. CDR3 sequence reads: CASSAREPYEQYF. As DNA, the CDR3 is TGCGCCAGCAGCGCCCGGGAGCCCTACGAGCAGTACTTC.

There are many counts of this clonotype. V usage is TRBV10-3 and J usage is TRBJ1-2; 7 bases are shared with TRBD1. Germline V gene lookup returns CDR1 ENHRY and CDR2 SYGVKD. CDR3 length: 13 residues. V shed 2 bases and J 7 bases; nucleotides not matched to a gene: 4. The CDR3: CAISEDRAVGYTF. The CDR3 DNA is TGTGCCATCAGTGAGGACAGGGCGGTTGGCTACACCTTC.

In this sample, this clonotype turned up many times. Relative to the germline gene, one junction end is altered; a read error may explain this. The chain has TRBV20-1 and TRBJ2-2; either TRBD1 or TRBD2 may fit D (6 bases each). This CDR3 has 17 amino acids. Germline lookup yields CDR1 DFQATT and CDR2 SNEGSKA (reference sequence). In DNA form, the CDR3 reads TGCAGTGCAAGAGGGGGGTTGTTCTACAGCGTCGACGGGGAGCTGTTTTTT. Translated, it gives CSARGGLFYSVDGELFF.

On this clonotype: Given a much more abundant clone one base away, this may be a read error. The chain uses TRBV7-8 and TRBJ1-6; D is unresolved. The germline V and J ends were trimmed by 6 bases and 2 bases, with 11 bases remaining between them. The CDR3 is made up of 15 amino acids. Germline V gene data show CDR1 as SGHVS and CDR2 as FQNEAQ. The CDR3 sequence is CASSSSGPYNSPLHF. The CDR3 coding sequence is TGTGCCAGCAGTTCCTCGGGTCCCTATAATTCACCCCTCCACTTT.

This clonotype was seen at least ten times. The chain links TRBV5-1 to TRBJ2-3; 10 bases fit TRBD2. The J segment lost 1 base and the V segment lost 9 bases, leaving 8 bases of the junction unmatched. Germline-derived CDR1 and CDR2 are SGHRS and YFSETQ. CDR3 size: 15 residues. DNA of the CDR3: TGCGCCAACATCCCTAGCGGGGGTGGCACAGATACGCAGTATTTT. It specifies CANIPSGGGTDTQYF.

This clonotype was picked up many times. The rearrangement joins TRBV6-1 to TRBJ2-4; possible D gene TRBD2, 5 bases. The germline CDR1 and CDR2 sequences are MNHNS and SASEGT. The CDR3 extends over 15 amino acids. Trimming pared 8 bases from V and 1 base from J, leaving 15 bases between. CDR3 nucleotides: TGTGCCAGCCAACGGACTGTCGGGGCCAAAAACATTCAGTACTTC. Amino acids: CASQRTVGAKNIQYF.

This clonotype was detected many times. The J gene is TRBJ2-1, the V gene TRBV27; D perhaps matches TRBD2 (6 bases). The CDR3 length is 18 residues. V lost 5 bases and J lost 7, with 27 bases in between. CDR1 MNHEY and CDR2 SMNVEV come from the germline V gene (reference sequence). The CDR3 DNA reads as TGTGCCAGCAGTCCATACTCTAGCGCGTCGAAATGGGGGAATGAGCAGTTCTTC. Protein sequence: CASSPYSSASKWGNEQFF.